This TCR beta chain emerged from a study of CD8 T cells in ankylosing spondylitis. Generation of TCR beta libraries employed quantitative 5'-RACE incorporating molecular barcodes. TCRdb re-derived calls from the 5' RACE reads in MiXCR, one entry per CDR3 protein. The sample includes about 250,000 distinct CDR3 sequences, 15% to 20% of them seen just once. The J segment lost 2 bases and the V segment lost 6 bases, leaving 13 bases of the junction unmatched. Germline CDR1 is SQVTM and CDR2 is ANQGSEA. The CDR3 spans 16 residues. The chain is built from TRBV29-1 and TRBJ2-7, with TRBD2 matching over 10 bases. This clonotype was obtained from a male donor with ankylosing spondylitis or in good health (not recorded which). Sequenced input: blood, either unsorted or a sorted T cell fraction (not recorded which). CDR3 amino acids: CSVEGSGGPGPYEQYF. In DNA, the CDR3 is TGCAGCGTCGAGGGTAGCGGGGGGCCCGGACCCTACGAGCAGTACTTC.